This T cell receptor beta chain appears in the sequencing data of a study of cytomegalovirus exposure and HLA in healthy donors. This CDR3 is 16 amino acids long. V gave up 10 bases and J gave up 6 bases; unmatched junction bases: 14. CDR1 ENHRY and CDR2 SYGVKD come from the germline V gene. PCR involved 60 Vbeta and 13 Jbeta primers. The repertoire was sequenced with immunoSEQ multiplex PCR; TCRdb's copy has only in-frame clones and lacks some. Here the sample spans fewer than 250,000 clones, roughly four fifths being singletons. The chain has TRBV10-3 and TRBJ2-2, with 10 bases aligning to TRBD2. Sequenced material: PBMCs. The TCR sequence derives from a man aged 40-55 years in good health and CMV-seropositive. CDR3 in amino acids: CASTPQPGTSAGELFF. In DNA, the CDR3 is TGTGCCAGCACCCCCCAGCCCGGGACTAGCGCCGGGGAGCTGTTTTTT.